The sequence of this T cell receptor (beta chain) was determined in a study of cytomegalovirus exposure and HLA in healthy donors (dated by TCRdb to 2015 to 2018). As for the study more broadly: An earlier analysis of a few hundred of the donors reported over 250 Gb of sequence data and 117 million unique TCR beta sequences obtained from around 180 million T cells. HLA typing included class I and class II loci at four-digit resolution. Approximately 310 gigabases of sequencing data and around 88 million unique TCR sequences made up an early release that covered approximately 650 HLA-typed donors. Donor age, sex, ethnicity and CMV serostatus were compiled together with the repertoire data. Rather than drawing on any new phenotypic data, the later analysis identified candidate immune exposures from TCR beta sequences and the way those sequences occurred across donors. The number of donors typed differed by locus, with 629-630 for A, B, C, DRB1 and DQB1, around 500 for DQA1, 600 to 610 for DPA1, and around 430 for DPB1. An earlier analysis of 450 to 750 of the donors used high-throughput TCR beta sequencing to judge whether each TCR beta V gene segment behaved as functional or pseudogenic. Along with the roughly 670-subject first cohort, a separate validation cohort of 120 different subjects was used. Among some 400 genotyped donors of the cohort, an average of about 220,000 unique TCR beta nucleotide sequences was sequenced per donor, of which approximately 19% were non-productive. The T cell repertoires of 670 or so subjects were profiled by immunosequencing and related to cytomegalovirus serostatus. Five DR-DQ haplotypes were handled as single units for association and clustering because linkage in the cohort was strong. To predict cytomegalovirus infection status, the study brought together high-throughput TCR immunosequencing, statistical association of individual TCRs with disease status, and machine learning. A later analysis re-analyzed previously published TCR beta repertoires from several hundred donors and added high-resolution HLA genotyping to study TCR occurrence patterns. A later genetic analysis used genome-wide SNP genotypes for about 65% of the roughly 700 donors, treating that subset as a discovery cohort. Every discovery cohort repertoire had been produced on one sequencing platform. The genetic ancestry cluster associated with self-reported Caucasian donors included over 65% of the 398 genotyped donors. The study aimed to test whether cataloging public T cell receptors could reveal signatures of past pathogen exposure.

This clone was detected only once. Its antigen remains undetermined. No much larger clonotype is one base removed from it; base qualities were not supplied. CDR1 and CDR2, looked up from the germline V gene, are SNHLY and FYNNEI. V is pared back by 7 bases and J by 3 bases, with 19 bases lying between the germline termini. Measured from the cysteine to the phenylalanine, the CDR3 is 15 residues long. Just CDR3 DNA is preserved here, 45 bases in frame from base 1. Receptor libraries were prepared by the immunoSEQ multiplex PCR assay. A mixture of 60 forward primers for TCR Vbeta segments and 13 reverse primers for TCR Jbeta segments was used in the multiplex PCR. A multiplex PCR assay on genomic DNA amplified the CDR3 region of rearranged TCR beta genes. The Illumina HiSeq System was used to sequence the amplified TCR beta libraries as 87-base-pair reads. Turning to the authors' computational methods: Across the roughly 670 repertoires, a later analysis counted some 81 million unique TCR beta chains, around 11 million of which were shared by at least two donors. Raw reads were error-corrected and collapsed into unique sequences by a nearest-neighbor algorithm in which closely related sequences were merged to remove PCR and sequencing errors. Alignment of CDR3 sequences to IMGT reference sequences was used to assign V, D and J gene segments. Each retained sequence needed at least a six-nucleotide match to both a V gene segment and a J gene segment. Rearrangements were classified as productive when the CDR3 lacked stop codons and remained in frame with V and J, and all other rearrangements were classified as non-productive. CDR3 was defined according to IMGT convention as the region running from the second conserved V-encoded cysteine to the conserved J-encoded phenylalanine. The earlier analysis of about 620 of the donors excluded sequences that lacked an unambiguous match to a single V gene segment. In an earlier analysis of some 590 of the donors, a V segment was called functional when productive rearrangements were above 56.7%, and segregating when the standard deviation between donors exceeded 5%. To diagnose cytomegalovirus status from the catalog of TCR beta chain sequences, a statistical classification framework was built. V and J gene assignment, in a later analysis, came from comparing TCR nucleotide sequences with IMGT/GENE-DB human TR gene sequences. The TCRdist pipeline was used in a later analysis to assign CDR3 sequences and most-parsimonious VDJ recombination scenarios. In a later analysis, each TCR beta chain was defined by its CDR3 amino acid sequence together with its V-gene family, and reads without a unique V-gene family were excluded. A later analysis removed 600 or so highly shared, low-generation-probability nucleotide sequences to deal with suspected cross-contamination and a sequencing artifact. In a later analysis, a clonal expansion index for each public chain was calculated from normalized within-repertoire ranks of inferred template counts. Generation probabilities in a later analysis came from a VDJ recombination model fitted to out-of-frame rearrangements, and those results were checked against IGoR. A later analysis scored TCR-TCR, TCR-HLA and TCR-CMV co-occurrence with hypergeometric tests, applying a repertoire-size bias correction to TCR pairs. In a later analysis, false discovery rates were estimated by permuting HLA or CMV assignments 20 times. In a later analysis, co-occurring TCRs were grouped with DBSCAN, and TCRdist sequence similarity was added when clustering was performed within HLA-allele-positive subsets. For co-occurrence clustering, repertoires with fewer than 30,000 or more than 120,000 public chains were excluded, along with five repertoires with anomalous nucleotide sharing. The clones in this table, taken by TCRdb from immuneACCESS, are in-frame only. Not every clone is retained; where verified, under half of the shortfall comes from an unresolved V gene, and the cause of the rest is unknown. The V and J calls and clone size come from that table; D and trimming were worked out from the DNA. The sample yields 100,000 or so clones; roughly three quarters were counted once. The ten largest account for around 1.3% of the sample.

In total, 500 to 700 healthy bone marrow donors made up the cohort. At the time of sampling, every cohort member was nominally healthy, though immune exposures that went unrecorded were likely present. The donor was CMV seronegative and belonged to the group of 352 seronegative cohort members. A peripheral blood sample was collected from each donor, and TCR beta sequencing was performed on peripheral blood mononuclear cells. The Qiagen DNeasy Blood Extraction Kit was used to extract genomic DNA from the blood cell samples. The investigation overall reported the following: At a false discovery rate of 0.05, a later analysis linked approximately 18,000 TCR beta sequences to specific HLA alleles. According to a later analysis, TCR association rates differed among HLA loci, with DRB1 alleles showing the most associated TCRs and HLA-C alleles showing the fewest. In the study, around 150 TCR beta chains were listed as associated with cytomegalovirus. A further reported finding was that TCR beta sequences accurately predicted the HLA-A and HLA-B alleles for most subjects in the first cohort. Because HLA typing was missing for some donors at each locus, association tests included only the typed subset. Sequencing depth was assumed to be roughly uniform across donors in the presence/absence analyses, though that assumption may not hold. The earlier analysis of 587 of the donors excluded 15 to 20 rarely observed V segments, including chromosome 9 orphons, because counts were too low. When HLA alleles, especially DR and DQ, strongly co-occurred, attributing TCR associations to individual alleles was difficult. A later analysis found that most CMV-associated TCR beta chains appeared HLA-restricted, with HLA associations seemingly driven largely by CMV exposure. Only TCR beta chains were sequenced in this cohort, and the absence of alpha or paired-chain data limited detectable features. The classifier was reported to diagnose cytomegalovirus status with high specificity and sensitivity in both the original cohort and the validation cohort. A later analysis reported that several top co-occurrence clusters appeared linked to parvovirus B19, influenza, CMV and Epstein-Barr virus. In a later analysis, HLA-associated TCR beta chains showed more clonal expansion and lower generation probabilities than non-associated chains that were equally common. The only immune exposure information available for the cohort was CMV serostatus. A cluster of highly shared sequence variants was judged likely to represent a technical artifact of the sequencing pipeline. Linkage disequilibrium might explain the correlated functional status among segregating V segments, but an unknown experimental factor could not be ruled out. While some public TCRs were present in many individuals, most TCR sequences turned up only very rarely across donors. Broadly in line with IMGT annotations, most TCR beta V segments showed up in productive rearrangements about 87% or about 30% of the time in an earlier analysis of around 600 of the donors. In a later genetic analysis, fewer N-insertions in productive TCRs were reported among donors in an Asian-associated ancestry cluster than the approximately 670-donor mean. In vitro tests confirmed that a few of the cytomegalovirus-associated TCR beta chains recognize cytomegalovirus antigens. It was suggested by the authors that the approach could potentially be generalized to other disease states and immunological phenotypes. Because the 87-base-pair reads could not distinguish some IMGT-functional V segments, including TRBV6-2 and TRBV6-3, those segments were excluded. A later genetic analysis associated a missense DCLRE1C variant with V-gene and J-gene trimming of TCR beta chains, and an independent cohort replicated the association.

The sample was PBMCs. The receptor was isolated from a middle-aged man in good health and CMV-seronegative. This chain joins TRBV2 to TRBJ2-7, with TRBD2 perhaps the D gene, on 5 matching bases. In nucleotides, the sequence is TGTGCCAGCAAACACGACTCCGGACTCGTCTACGAGCAGTACTTC. It translates as CASKHDSGLVYEQYF.